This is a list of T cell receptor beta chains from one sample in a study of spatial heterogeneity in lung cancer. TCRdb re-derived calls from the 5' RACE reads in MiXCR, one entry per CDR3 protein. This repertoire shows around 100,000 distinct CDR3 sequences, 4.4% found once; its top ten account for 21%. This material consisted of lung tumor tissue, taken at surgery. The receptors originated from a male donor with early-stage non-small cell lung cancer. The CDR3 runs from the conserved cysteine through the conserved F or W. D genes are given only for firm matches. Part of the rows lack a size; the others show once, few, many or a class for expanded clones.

cdr3_nt: TGTGCCAGCAGCCGCGACTGGGGGGCCATTCAAGAGACCCAGTACTTC
cdr3_aa: CASSRDWGAIQETQYF
d_call: NA
v_call: TRBV4-2
clone_size: many
j_call: TRBJ2-5

cdr3_nt: TGTGCCAGCAGCATCGGATCCGGCGGTAATTCACCCCTCCACTTT
cdr3_aa: CASSIGSGGNSPLHF
d_call: NA
v_call: TRBV9
clone_size: many
j_call: TRBJ1-6

cdr3_nt: TGTGCCAGCAGCCATGCCCCGGGACCCAACTATGGCTACACCTTC
cdr3_aa: CASSHAPGPNYGYTF
d_call: NA
v_call: TRBV3-1
clone_size: few
j_call: TRBJ1-2

cdr3_nt: TGCAGCGTTGACGCTGGCCGGGGGCGGGCTTTCTTT
cdr3_aa: CSVDAGRGRAFF
d_call: NA
v_call: TRBV29-1
clone_size: many
j_call: TRBJ1-1

cdr3_nt: TGTGCCAGCAGCTCAGAGGGGTGGAACACCATATATTTT
cdr3_aa: CASSSEGWNTIYF
d_call: NA
v_call: TRBV7-9
clone_size: few
j_call: TRBJ1-3

cdr3_nt: TGCAGCGTCGCAGGACAGGAGTTTCCAGATACGCAGTATTTT
cdr3_aa: CSVAGQEFPDTQYF
d_call: TRBD1
v_call: TRBV29-1
clone_size: many
j_call: TRBJ2-3

cdr3_nt: TGTGCCAGCAGCGCACAAAGTACGGGTACGCAGTATTTT
cdr3_aa: CASSAQSTGTQYF
d_call: NA
v_call: TRBV11-2
clone_size: NA
j_call: TRBJ2-3

cdr3_nt: TGCGCCAGCAGCCAATCCTATCTAGCCGAAGCTTACAGTGAGCAGTTCTTC
cdr3_aa: CASSQSYLAEAYSEQFF
d_call: NA
v_call: TRBV4-1
clone_size: many
j_call: TRBJ2-1

cdr3_nt: TGCAGTGCCCCCGGGGACTTAACGACCGGGGAGCTGTTTTTT
cdr3_aa: CSAPGDLTTGELFF
d_call: NA
v_call: TRBV20-1
clone_size: many
j_call: TRBJ2-2

cdr3_nt: TGCGCCAGCAGCCCAGGACGGAGTTCTACGACTAGCGGAATGCCCTACGAGCAGTACTTC
cdr3_aa: CASSPGRSSTTSGMPYEQYF
d_call: TRBD2
v_call: TRBV5-1
clone_size: many
j_call: TRBJ2-7

cdr3_nt: TGTGCCAGCAGTTCGAATCCCGGTTCTCGGGGCACCGGGGAGCTGTTTTTT
cdr3_aa: CASSSNPGSRGTGELFF
d_call: NA
v_call: TRBV28
clone_size: many
j_call: TRBJ2-2

cdr3_nt: TGTGCCAGCAGAACAGGGCGTCAGCCCCAGCATTTT
cdr3_aa: CASRTGRQPQHF
d_call: NA
v_call: TRBV28
clone_size: many
j_call: TRBJ1-5

cdr3_nt: TGCAGTGCTAGAGTGTTAGCCCACGAGCAGTACTTC
cdr3_aa: CSARVLAHEQYF
d_call: NA
v_call: TRBV20-1
clone_size: many
j_call: TRBJ2-7

cdr3_nt: TGTGCCAGCAGCTTGGGTACAGAAGCGGGATACTATGGCTACACCTTC
cdr3_aa: CASSLGTEAGYYGYTF
d_call: NA
v_call: TRBV7-9
clone_size: few
j_call: TRBJ1-2

cdr3_nt: TGCAGTGCTAGCTCGGGGAATTCACCCCTCCACTTT
cdr3_aa: CSASSGNSPLHF
d_call: NA
v_call: TRBV20-1
clone_size: NA
j_call: TRBJ1-6

cdr3_nt: TGCGCCAGCAGAGAGGGAGCGGACGACGAGCAGTACTTC
cdr3_aa: CASREGADDEQYF
d_call: NA
v_call: TRBV5-1
clone_size: many
j_call: TRBJ2-7

cdr3_nt: TGCAGTGCTAGCAGACTAGATACGCAGTATTTT
cdr3_aa: CSASRLDTQYF
d_call: NA
v_call: TRBV20-1
clone_size: few
j_call: TRBJ2-3

cdr3_nt: TGCAGTGCTCAGGGGGTTGGCACTGAAGCTTTCTTT
cdr3_aa: CSAQGVGTEAFF
d_call: TRBD1
v_call: TRBV20-1
clone_size: many
j_call: TRBJ1-1

cdr3_nt: TGTGCCACCAGCAGAGATTTCGGGGGCGAGGAGACCCAGTACTTC
cdr3_aa: CATSRDFGGEETQYF
d_call: NA
v_call: TRBV15
clone_size: few
j_call: TRBJ2-5

cdr3_nt: TGTGCCTGGAATAACCCGGGACTAGCGACGAACACCGGGGAGCTGTTTTTT
cdr3_aa: CAWNNPGLATNTGELFF
d_call: TRBD2
v_call: TRBV30
clone_size: few
j_call: TRBJ2-2

cdr3_nt: TGCAGTGCTAGCTCACAGGGGAGCCAGCCCCAGCATTTT
cdr3_aa: CSASSQGSQPQHF
d_call: TRBD1
v_call: TRBV20-1
clone_size: few
j_call: TRBJ1-5

cdr3_nt: TGTGCCAGCAGTTCCAACAGGGGGATTGCACCCCTCCACTTT
cdr3_aa: CASSSNRGIAPLHF
d_call: TRBD1
v_call: TRBV27
clone_size: many
j_call: TRBJ1-6

cdr3_nt: TGTGCCAGCAGTTCTGAGGGAACAGGCCAGCCCCAGCATTTT
cdr3_aa: CASSSEGTGQPQHF
d_call: NA
v_call: TRBV12-3/TRBV12-4
clone_size: many
j_call: TRBJ1-5

cdr3_nt: TGCAGCGTTGACGAGCAAAACTATGGCTACACCTTC
cdr3_aa: CSVDEQNYGYTF
d_call: NA
v_call: TRBV29-1
clone_size: few
j_call: TRBJ1-2

cdr3_nt: TGCAGTGCCACCCGTCCGACGGCGGGGGGCACAGATACGCAGTATTTT
cdr3_aa: CSATRPTAGGTDTQYF
d_call: TRBD2
v_call: TRBV20-1
clone_size: many
j_call: TRBJ2-3

cdr3_nt: TGCAGTGCTAGAGTGACAGGGGGTAATAATTCACCCCTCCACTTT
cdr3_aa: CSARVTGGNNSPLHF
d_call: TRBD1
v_call: TRBV20-1
clone_size: many
j_call: TRBJ1-6

cdr3_nt: TGCAGTGCTAAAAGACAGGGACCCAAGGGGGAGCCCCAGCATTTT
cdr3_aa: CSAKRQGPKGEPQHF
d_call: TRBD1
v_call: TRBV20-1
clone_size: many
j_call: TRBJ1-5

cdr3_nt: TGTGCCAGCAGCAGGGCCTACGAGCAGTACTTC
cdr3_aa: CASSRAYEQYF
d_call: NA
v_call: TRBV7-2
clone_size: many
j_call: TRBJ2-7

cdr3_nt: TGTGCCAGCAGTTTCAGTGGGAATGAGCAGTTCTTC
cdr3_aa: CASSFSGNEQFF
d_call: NA
v_call: TRBV27
clone_size: many
j_call: TRBJ2-1

cdr3_nt: TGCGCCAGCAGCACCCAGGGATACAATGAGCAGTTCTTC
cdr3_aa: CASSTQGYNEQFF
d_call: NA
v_call: TRBV5-1
clone_size: NA
j_call: TRBJ2-1

cdr3_nt: TGTGCCAGCAGTAAGGACAGGCTGAATGAAAAACTGTTTTTT
cdr3_aa: CASSKDRLNEKLFF
d_call: TRBD1
v_call: TRBV6-5
clone_size: many
j_call: TRBJ1-4

cdr3_nt: TGTGCCAGCAGCTTAGCTAGCGGTGAAACCGGGGAGCTGTTTTTT
cdr3_aa: CASSLASGETGELFF
d_call: NA
v_call: TRBV7-9
clone_size: many
j_call: TRBJ2-2

cdr3_nt: TGCGCCAGCAGCCCAGTAAGCGGGGTGTTTGAAGCTTTCTTT
cdr3_aa: CASSPVSGVFEAFF
d_call: NA
v_call: TRBV4-1
clone_size: few
j_call: TRBJ1-1

cdr3_nt: TGTGCCAGCAGTGATTCAGGGAACACCGGGGAGCTGTTTTTT
cdr3_aa: CASSDSGNTGELFF
d_call: NA
v_call: TRBV2
clone_size: many
j_call: TRBJ2-2

cdr3_nt: TGTGCCAGCAAGGTACTGACTGGGGCCAACGTCCTGACTTTC
cdr3_aa: CASKVLTGANVLTF
d_call: NA
v_call: TRBV27
clone_size: many
j_call: TRBJ2-6

cdr3_nt: TGTGCCAGCAGTTTATCAGGGCCCTTGCAGCCCCAGCATTTT
cdr3_aa: CASSLSGPLQPQHF
d_call: NA
v_call: TRBV27
clone_size: NA
j_call: TRBJ1-5

cdr3_nt: TGTGCCAGCAGCTTATGGGATACGAACACTGAAGCTTTCTTT
cdr3_aa: CASSLWDTNTEAFF
d_call: NA
v_call: TRBV7-8
clone_size: many
j_call: TRBJ1-1

cdr3_nt: TGTGCCACCAGTGCGGGCGCTAACACAGATACGCAGTATTTT
cdr3_aa: CATSAGANTDTQYF
d_call: NA
v_call: TRBV24-1
clone_size: many
j_call: TRBJ2-3

cdr3_nt: TGTGCCAGCCGTCCCGAGCGGGAAGTAGATACGCAGTATTTT
cdr3_aa: CASRPEREVDTQYF
d_call: TRBD2
v_call: TRBV12-3/TRBV12-4
clone_size: many
j_call: TRBJ2-3

cdr3_nt: TGCAGTGCGAGCGAGGAGGGGAACACTGAAGCTTTCTTT
cdr3_aa: CSASEEGNTEAFF
d_call: NA
v_call: TRBV20-1
clone_size: many
j_call: TRBJ1-1

cdr3_nt: TGTGCCAGCAGTTATCATGAGCAGTTCTTC
cdr3_aa: CASSYHEQFF
d_call: NA
v_call: TRBV2
clone_size: many
j_call: TRBJ2-1

cdr3_nt: TGTGCCAGCATGTGGGGGAGAGGCACAGATACGCAGTATTTT
cdr3_aa: CASMWGRGTDTQYF
d_call: NA
v_call: TRBV6-5
clone_size: many
j_call: TRBJ2-3

cdr3_nt: TGCAGCGTTGAGGGTGTAGCGGGCCGATACAATGAGCAGTTCTTC
cdr3_aa: CSVEGVAGRYNEQFF
d_call: TRBD2
v_call: TRBV29-1
clone_size: many
j_call: TRBJ2-1

cdr3_nt: TGCAGCGTTGCCAGGACGAACACTGAAGCTTTCTTT
cdr3_aa: CSVARTNTEAFF
d_call: NA
v_call: TRBV29-1
clone_size: many
j_call: TRBJ1-1